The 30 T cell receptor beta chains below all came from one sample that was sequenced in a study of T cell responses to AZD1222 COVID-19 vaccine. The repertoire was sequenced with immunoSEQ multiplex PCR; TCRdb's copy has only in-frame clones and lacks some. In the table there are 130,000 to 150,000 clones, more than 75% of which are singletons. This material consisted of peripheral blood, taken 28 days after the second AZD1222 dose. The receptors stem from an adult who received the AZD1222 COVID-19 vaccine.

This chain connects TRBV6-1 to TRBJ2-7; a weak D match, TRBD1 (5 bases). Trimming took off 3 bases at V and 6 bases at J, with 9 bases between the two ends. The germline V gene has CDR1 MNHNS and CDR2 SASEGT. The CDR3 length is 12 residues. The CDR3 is CASSDPGREQYF. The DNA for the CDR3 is TGTGCCAGCAGTGACCCAGGGCGCGAGCAGTACTTC.

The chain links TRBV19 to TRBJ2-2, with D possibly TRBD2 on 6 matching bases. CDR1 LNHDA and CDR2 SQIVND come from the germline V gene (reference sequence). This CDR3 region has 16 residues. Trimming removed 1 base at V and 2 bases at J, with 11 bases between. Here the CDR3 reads CASSIVAEHNTGELFF. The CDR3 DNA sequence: TGTGCCAGTAGTATAGTAGCGGAACACAACACCGGGGAGCTGTTTTTT.

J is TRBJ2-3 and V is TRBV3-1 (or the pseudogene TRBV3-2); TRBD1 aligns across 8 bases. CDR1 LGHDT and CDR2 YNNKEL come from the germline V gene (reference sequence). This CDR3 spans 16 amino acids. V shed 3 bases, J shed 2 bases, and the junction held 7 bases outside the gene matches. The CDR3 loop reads CASSHKTGADTDTQYF. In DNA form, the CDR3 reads TGTGCCAGCAGCCACAAGACAGGGGCCGACACAGATACGCAGTATTTT.

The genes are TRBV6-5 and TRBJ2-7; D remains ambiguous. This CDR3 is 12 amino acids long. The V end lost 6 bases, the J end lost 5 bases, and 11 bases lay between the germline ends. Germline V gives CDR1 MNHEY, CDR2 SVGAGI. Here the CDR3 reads CASSRPRNEQYF. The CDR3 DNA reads TGTGCCAGCAGCCGCCCCCGGAACGAGCAGTACTTC.

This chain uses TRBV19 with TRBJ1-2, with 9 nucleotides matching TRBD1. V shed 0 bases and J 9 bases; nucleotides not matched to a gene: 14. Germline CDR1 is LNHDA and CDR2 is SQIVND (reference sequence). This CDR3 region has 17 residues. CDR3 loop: CASSIDRGTGRERSYTF. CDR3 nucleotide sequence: TGTGCCAGTAGTATAGATCGAGGGACAGGGAGAGAGAGAAGCTACACCTTC.

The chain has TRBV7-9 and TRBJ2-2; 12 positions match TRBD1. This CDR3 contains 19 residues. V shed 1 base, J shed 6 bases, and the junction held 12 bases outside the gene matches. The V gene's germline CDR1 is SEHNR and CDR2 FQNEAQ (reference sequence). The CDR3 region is CASSLGGTGGHLFSGELFF. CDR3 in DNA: TGTGCCAGCAGCTTAGGTGGGACAGGGGGCCACCTTTTTTCCGGGGAGCTGTTTTTT.

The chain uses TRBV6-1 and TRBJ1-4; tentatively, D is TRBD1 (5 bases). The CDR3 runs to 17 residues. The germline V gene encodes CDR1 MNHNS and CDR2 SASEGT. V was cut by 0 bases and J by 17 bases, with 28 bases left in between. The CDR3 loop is CASSEAGGGPFMKKSFF. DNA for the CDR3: TGTGCCAGCAGTGAAGCAGGTGGGGGACCCTTTATGAAAAAGAGTTTTTTT.

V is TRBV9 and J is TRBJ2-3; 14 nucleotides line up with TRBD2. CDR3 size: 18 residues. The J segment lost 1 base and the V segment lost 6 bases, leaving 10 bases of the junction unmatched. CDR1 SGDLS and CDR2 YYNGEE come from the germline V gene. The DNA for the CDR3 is TGTGCCAGCACCCCGAGGACTAGCGGGGGGAAACGCACAGATACGCAGTATTTT. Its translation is CASTPRTSGGKRTDTQYF.

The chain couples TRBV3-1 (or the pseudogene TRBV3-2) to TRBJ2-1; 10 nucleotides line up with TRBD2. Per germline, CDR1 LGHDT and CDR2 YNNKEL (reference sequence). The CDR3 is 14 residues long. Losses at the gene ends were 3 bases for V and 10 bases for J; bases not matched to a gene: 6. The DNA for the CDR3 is TGTGCCAGCAGCCAGAGCGGGGGGGCCGGCGAGCAGTTCTTC. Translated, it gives CASSQSGGAGEQFF.

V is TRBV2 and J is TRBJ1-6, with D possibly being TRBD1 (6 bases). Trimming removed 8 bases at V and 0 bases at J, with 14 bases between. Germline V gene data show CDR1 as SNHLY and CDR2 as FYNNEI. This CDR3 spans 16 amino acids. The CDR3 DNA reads TGTGCCAGCGGGGCGACAGGAAGCTCCTATAATTCACCCCTCCACTTT. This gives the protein CASGATGSSYNSPLHF.

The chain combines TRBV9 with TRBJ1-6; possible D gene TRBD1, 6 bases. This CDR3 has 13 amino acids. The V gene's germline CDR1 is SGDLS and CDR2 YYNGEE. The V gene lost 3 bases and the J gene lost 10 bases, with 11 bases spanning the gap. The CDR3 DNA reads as TGTGCCAGCAGCGCGACGGGGGCATCACCCCTCCACTTT. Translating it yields CASSATGASPLHF.

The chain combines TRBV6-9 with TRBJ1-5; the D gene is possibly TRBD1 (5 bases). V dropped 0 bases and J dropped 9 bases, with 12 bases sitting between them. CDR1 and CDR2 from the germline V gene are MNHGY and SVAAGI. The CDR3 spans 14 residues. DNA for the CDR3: TGTGCCAGCAGTTATTCTCCAGGGAGTGGGCCCCAGCATTTT. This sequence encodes CASSYSPGSGPQHF.

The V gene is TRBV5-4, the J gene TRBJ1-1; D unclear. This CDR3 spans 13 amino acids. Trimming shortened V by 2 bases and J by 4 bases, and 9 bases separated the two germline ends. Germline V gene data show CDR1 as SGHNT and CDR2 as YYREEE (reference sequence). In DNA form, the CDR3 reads TGTGCCAGCAGCTTCCACGCGGGCACTGAAGCTTTCTTT. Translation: CASSFHAGTEAFF.

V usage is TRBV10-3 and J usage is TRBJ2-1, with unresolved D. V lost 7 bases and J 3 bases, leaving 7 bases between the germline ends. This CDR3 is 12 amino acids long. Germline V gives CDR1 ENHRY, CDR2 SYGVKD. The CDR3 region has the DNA TGTGCCATCACCTCTTACTACAATGAGCAGTTCTTC. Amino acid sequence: CAITSYYNEQFF.

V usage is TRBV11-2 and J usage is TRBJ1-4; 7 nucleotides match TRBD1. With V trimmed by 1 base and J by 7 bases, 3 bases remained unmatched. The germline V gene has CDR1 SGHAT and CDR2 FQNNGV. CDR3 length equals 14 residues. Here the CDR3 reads CASSLAGQTEKLFF. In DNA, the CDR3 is TGTGCCAGCAGCTTAGCGGGACAGACTGAAAAACTGTTTTTT.

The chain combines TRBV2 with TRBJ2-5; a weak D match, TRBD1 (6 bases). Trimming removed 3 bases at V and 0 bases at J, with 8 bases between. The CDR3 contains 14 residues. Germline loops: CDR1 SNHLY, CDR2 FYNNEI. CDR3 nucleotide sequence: TGTGCCAGCAGTGAGCAGGGGCACCAAGAGACCCAGTACTTC. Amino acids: CASSEQGHQETQYF. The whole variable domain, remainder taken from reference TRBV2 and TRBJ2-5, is EPEVTQTPSHQVTQMGQEVILRCVPISNHLYFYWYRQILGQKVEFLVSFYNNEISEKSEIFDDQFSVERPDGSNFTLKIRSTKLEDSAMYFCASSEQGHQETQYFGPGTRLLVL.

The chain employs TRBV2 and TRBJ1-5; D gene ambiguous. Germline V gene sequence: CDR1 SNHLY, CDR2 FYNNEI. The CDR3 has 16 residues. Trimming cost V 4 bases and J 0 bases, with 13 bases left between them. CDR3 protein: CASSGTIIYSNQPQHF. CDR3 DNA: TGTGCCAGCAGTGGGACGATAATTTATAGCAATCAGCCCCAGCATTTT.

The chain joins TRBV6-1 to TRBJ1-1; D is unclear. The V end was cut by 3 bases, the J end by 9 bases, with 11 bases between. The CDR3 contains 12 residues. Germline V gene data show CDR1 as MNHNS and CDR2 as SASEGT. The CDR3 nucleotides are TGTGCCAGCAGTGATTGGTCGGAACAAGCTTTCTTT. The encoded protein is CASSDWSEQAFF.

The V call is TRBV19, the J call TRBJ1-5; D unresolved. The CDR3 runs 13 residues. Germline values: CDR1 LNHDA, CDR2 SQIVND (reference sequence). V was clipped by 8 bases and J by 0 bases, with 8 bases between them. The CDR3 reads CASGHYSNQPQHF. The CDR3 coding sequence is TGTGCCAGTGGCCATTATAGCAATCAGCCCCAGCATTTT.

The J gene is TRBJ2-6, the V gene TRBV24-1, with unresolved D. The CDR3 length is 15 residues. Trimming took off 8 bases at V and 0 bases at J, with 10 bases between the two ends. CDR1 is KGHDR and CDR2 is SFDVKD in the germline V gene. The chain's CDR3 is CATIIKPSGANVLTF. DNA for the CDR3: TGTGCCACCATCATAAAGCCCTCTGGGGCCAACGTCCTGACTTTC.

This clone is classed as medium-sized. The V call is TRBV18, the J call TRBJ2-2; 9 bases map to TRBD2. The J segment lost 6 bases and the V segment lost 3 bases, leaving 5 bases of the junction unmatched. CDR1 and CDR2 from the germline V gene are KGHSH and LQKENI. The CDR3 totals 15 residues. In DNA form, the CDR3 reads TGTGCCAGCTCACCCCCGCGGGGGGGCCCCGGGGAGCTGTTTTTT. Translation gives CASSPPRGGPGELFF.

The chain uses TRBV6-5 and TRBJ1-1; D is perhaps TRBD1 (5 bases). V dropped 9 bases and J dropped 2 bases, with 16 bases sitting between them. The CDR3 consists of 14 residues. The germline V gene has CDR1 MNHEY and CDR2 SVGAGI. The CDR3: CASSNRLTNTEAFF. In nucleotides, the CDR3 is TGTGCCAGTTCCAACAGGTTAACCAACACTGAAGCTTTCTTT.

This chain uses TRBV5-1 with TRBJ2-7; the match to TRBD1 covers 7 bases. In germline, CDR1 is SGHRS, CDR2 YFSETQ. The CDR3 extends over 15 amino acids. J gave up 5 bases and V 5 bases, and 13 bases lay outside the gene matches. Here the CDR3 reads CASRSTGTGDDEQYF. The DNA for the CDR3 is TGCGCCAGCAGATCGACAGGGACCGGCGATGACGAGCAGTACTTC.

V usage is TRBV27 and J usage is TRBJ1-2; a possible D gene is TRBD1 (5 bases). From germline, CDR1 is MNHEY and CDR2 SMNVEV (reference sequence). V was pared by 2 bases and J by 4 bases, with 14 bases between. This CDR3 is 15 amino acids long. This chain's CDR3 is CASSLNGRAPYGYTF. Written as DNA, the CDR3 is TGTGCCAGCAGTTTAAATGGCAGGGCGCCCTATGGCTACACCTTC.

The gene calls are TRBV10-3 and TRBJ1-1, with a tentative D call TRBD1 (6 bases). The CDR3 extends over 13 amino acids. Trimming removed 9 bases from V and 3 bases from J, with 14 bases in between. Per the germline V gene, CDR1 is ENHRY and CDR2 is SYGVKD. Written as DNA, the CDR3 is TGTGCCATTCAACAGGGTGCGTACACTGAAGCTTTCTTT. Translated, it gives CAIQQGAYTEAFF.

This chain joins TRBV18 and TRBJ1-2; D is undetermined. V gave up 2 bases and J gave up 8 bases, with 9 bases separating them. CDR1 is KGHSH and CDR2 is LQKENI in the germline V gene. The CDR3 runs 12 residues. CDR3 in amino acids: CASSPNKRGYTF. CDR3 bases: TGTGCCAGCTCACCAAACAAGAGGGGCTACACCTTC.

In DNA, the CDR3 is TGTGCCAGCAGCCCGCGCACAGGGACGGCTTTCTTT. It codes for CASSPRTGTAFF. This chain links TRBV5-6 with TRBJ1-1, with D possibly matching TRBD1 (6 bases). Between the trimmed V and J ends, which lost 4 bases and 11 bases, there was a span of 15 bases. Germline V gene lookup returns CDR1 SGHDT and CDR2 YYEEEE. The CDR3 length is 12 residues.

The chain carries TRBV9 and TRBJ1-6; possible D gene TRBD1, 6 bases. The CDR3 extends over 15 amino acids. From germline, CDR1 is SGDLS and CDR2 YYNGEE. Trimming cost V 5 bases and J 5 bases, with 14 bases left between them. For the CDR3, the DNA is TGTGCCAGCAGTCCGAGGGGGGCCCATAATTCACCCCTCCACTTT. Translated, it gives CASSPRGAHNSPLHF. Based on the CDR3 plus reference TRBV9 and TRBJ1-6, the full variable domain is DSGVTQTPKHLITATGQRVTLRCSPRSGDLSVYWYQQSLDQGLQFLIQYYNGEERAKGNILERFSAQQFPDLHSELNLSSLELGDSALYFCASSPRGAHNSPLHFGNGTRLTVT.

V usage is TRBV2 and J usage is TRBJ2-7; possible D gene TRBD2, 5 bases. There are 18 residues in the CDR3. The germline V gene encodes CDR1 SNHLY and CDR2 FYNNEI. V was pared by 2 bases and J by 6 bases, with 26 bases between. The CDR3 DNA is TGTGCCAGCAGTGAAAGGGCTTGGACTGGTCCCGCAGAGGGCGAGCAGTACTTC. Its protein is CASSERAWTGPAEGEQYF.

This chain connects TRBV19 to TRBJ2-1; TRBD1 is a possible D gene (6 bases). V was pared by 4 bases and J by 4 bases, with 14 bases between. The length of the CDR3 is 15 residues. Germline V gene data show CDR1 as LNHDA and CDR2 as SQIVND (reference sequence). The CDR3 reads CASSRGTSLYNEQFF. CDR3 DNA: TGTGCCAGTAGTAGGGGGACAAGCTTATACAATGAGCAGTTCTTC.